Sequencing of this T cell receptor (beta chain) was carried out in a study of radiotherapy plus CTLA-4 blockade in lung cancer. The assay was immunoSEQ multiplex PCR, and TCRdb's table has in-frame clones only and misses some. The table has approximately 89,000 clones, around four fifths seen once. On this clone itself: Its matching antigen is unknown.

Study-wide results and caveats: Per reports, early blood T cell clone dynamics, plus interferon-beta, forecast response most strongly.

Material: peripheral blood, obtained from a patient treated with radiotherapy plus ipilimumab. This TCR was sampled from a human donor with non-small cell lung cancer that progressed on radiotherapy plus ipilimumab.

Written as DNA, the CDR3 is TGTGCCAGCACACACGGCGGCACGACGGACTACAATGAGCAGTTCTTC. Encoded protein: CASTHGGTTDYNEQFF. The chain combines TRBV11-1 with TRBJ2-1; D call uncertain. The CDR3 is 16 residues long. Germline CDR1 reads SGHAT; CDR2 reads FQDESV (reference sequence). The ends were cut back, 7 bases at V and 3 bases at J, with 19 bases in the middle.